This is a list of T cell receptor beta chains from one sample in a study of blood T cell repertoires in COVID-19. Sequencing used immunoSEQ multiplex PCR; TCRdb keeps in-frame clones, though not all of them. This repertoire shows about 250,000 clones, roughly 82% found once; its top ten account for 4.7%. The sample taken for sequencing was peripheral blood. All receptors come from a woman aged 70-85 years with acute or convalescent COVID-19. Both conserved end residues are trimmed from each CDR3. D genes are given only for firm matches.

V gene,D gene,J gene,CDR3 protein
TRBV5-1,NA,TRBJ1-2,ASSLESGYGYT
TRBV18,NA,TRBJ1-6,ASSPQGINSPLH
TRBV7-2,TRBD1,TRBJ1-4,ASTFFGTGPEKLF
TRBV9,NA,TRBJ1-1,ASSVSVHTEAF
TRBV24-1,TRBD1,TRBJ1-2,ATSDTGVEDGYT
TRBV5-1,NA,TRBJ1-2,ASSLTGHSNYGYT
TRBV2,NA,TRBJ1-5,ASSYNQPQH
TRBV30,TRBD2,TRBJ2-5,AWSVVAGGRVTQY
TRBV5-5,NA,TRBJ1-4,ASSSMGQNEKLF
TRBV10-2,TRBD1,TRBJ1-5,ASSGKNRGYSQPQH
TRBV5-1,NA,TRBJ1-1,ASGTGTNVGYTEAF
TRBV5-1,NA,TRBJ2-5,ASSWGSRAETQY
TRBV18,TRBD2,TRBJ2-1,ASSPAGAINEQF
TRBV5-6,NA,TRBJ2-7,ASSLGPEQY
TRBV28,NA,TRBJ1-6,ASSLEYNSPLH
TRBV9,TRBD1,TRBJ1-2,ASSPRLWDRVMGGYT
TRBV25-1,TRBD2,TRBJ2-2,ASSPRASGVTGELF
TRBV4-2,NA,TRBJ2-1,ASSLLMGRPQF
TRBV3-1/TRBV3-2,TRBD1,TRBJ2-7,ASSQAQWGTGLHSYEQY
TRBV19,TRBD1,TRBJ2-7,ASSIDLPGQYEQY
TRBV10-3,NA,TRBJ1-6,AISELVPRGLDSPLH
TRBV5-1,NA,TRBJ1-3,ASSLGASSGNTIY
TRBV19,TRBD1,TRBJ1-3,ASTNYRGLANTIY
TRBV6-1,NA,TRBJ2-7,ASSEAQGTYEQY
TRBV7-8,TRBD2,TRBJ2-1,ASSKRGGLDNEQF
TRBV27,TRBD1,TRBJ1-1,ASSERTGEAF